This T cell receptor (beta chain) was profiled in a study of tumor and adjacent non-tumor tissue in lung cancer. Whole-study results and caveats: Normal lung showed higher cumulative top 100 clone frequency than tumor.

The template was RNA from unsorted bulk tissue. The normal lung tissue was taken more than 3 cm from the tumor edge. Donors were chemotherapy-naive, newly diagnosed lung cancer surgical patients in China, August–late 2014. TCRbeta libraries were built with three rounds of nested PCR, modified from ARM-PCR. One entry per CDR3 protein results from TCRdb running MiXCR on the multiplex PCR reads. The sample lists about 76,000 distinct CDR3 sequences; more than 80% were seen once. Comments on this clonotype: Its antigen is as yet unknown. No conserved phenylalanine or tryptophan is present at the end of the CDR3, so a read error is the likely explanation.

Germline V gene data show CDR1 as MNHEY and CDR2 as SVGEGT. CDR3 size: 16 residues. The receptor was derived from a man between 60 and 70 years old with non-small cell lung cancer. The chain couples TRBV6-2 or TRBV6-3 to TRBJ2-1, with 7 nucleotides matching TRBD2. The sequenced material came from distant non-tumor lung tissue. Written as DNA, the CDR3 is TGTGCCAGCAGTACCCCCCGCGGGAGCTCCTACAACGAGCAGTTCTAC. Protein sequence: CASSTPRGSSYNEQFY.